The present TCR beta chain was sequenced within a study of blood T cell repertoires in COVID-19. Cohorts were assigned according to the clinical history that participants reported. Methods used by the authors: Reference gene primer amplification yielded estimated nucleated cell counts. Repertoires were generated with immunoSEQ multiplex PCR, while TCRdb's copy carries only in-frame clones and drops some. The D gene and trimming were derived from the DNA, and the V and J assignments and clone size from that table. The data contain about 400,000 clones, around nine tenths of them singletons. The J segment lost 2 bases and the V segment lost 5 bases, leaving 7 bases of the junction unmatched. The germline gives CDR1 ENHRY, CDR2 SYGVKD. The CDR3 extends over 15 amino acids.

This clonotype originated in a woman in her twenties or thirties who had recovered from COVID-19. Sequenced sample: PBMCs or T cells enriched from blood (not recorded which). V is TRBV10-3 and J is TRBJ2-7; TRBD1 agrees at 9 bases. CDR3 nucleotide sequence: TGTGCCATCAGTCCCCGGGACAGGGTGGCCTACGAGCAGTACTTC. Protein product: CAISPRDRVAYEQYF.